This T cell receptor (beta chain) was captured in a study of control samples from healthy donors and cancer patients. About this clone itself: An end of the junction does not agree with germline; a read error may underlie this.

This CDR3 has 11 residues. Germline values: CDR1 SEHNR, CDR2 FQNEAQ (reference sequence). TCRdb's table, derived via immunoSEQ multiplex PCR, lists solely in-frame clones and lacks some. This table has some 130,000 clones, approximately 90% appearing once. This clonotype originated in a man aged 35 to 55 in good health. The material sequenced was blood. The chain uses TRBV7-9 and TRBJ2-5; D remains unclear. This CDR3 is CASSNQETQYF. The CDR3 bases are TGTGCCAGCAGCAACCAGGAGACCCAGTACTTC. Full variable domain (missing parts from reference TRBV7-9 and TRBJ2-5): DTGVSQNPRHKITKRGQNVTFRCDPISEHNRLYWYRQTLGQGPEFLTYFQNEAQLEKSRLLSDRFSAERPKGSFSTLEIQRTEQGDSAMYLCASSNQETQYFGPGTRLLVL.